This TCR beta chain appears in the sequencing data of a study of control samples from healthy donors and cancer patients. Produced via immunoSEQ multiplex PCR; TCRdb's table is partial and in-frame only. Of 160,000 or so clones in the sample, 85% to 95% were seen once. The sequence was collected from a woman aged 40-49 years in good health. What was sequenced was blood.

The CDR3 loop is CASSVAGFYGYTF. The CDR3, as DNA: TGTGCCAGCAGCGTAGCGGGTTTCTATGGCTACACCTTC. The chain uses TRBV9 and TRBJ1-2; D is unresolved. Looked up from germline, CDR1 is SGDLS and CDR2 is YYNGEE. This CDR3 contains 13 residues. Trimming took off 0 bases at V and 4 bases at J, with 7 bases between the two ends.